The rows below give T cell receptor beta chains drawn from one sample of a study of cytomegalovirus exposure and HLA in healthy donors. The protocol was immunoSEQ multiplex PCR, while the TCRdb copy is restricted to in-frame clones and leaves out a portion. The sample shows over 110,000 clones, approximately 78% of them seen only once. Sequenced input: PBMCs. The source of these receptors is a woman between 35 and 50 years old in good health and CMV-seropositive. CDR3s include the opening cysteine and the closing phenylalanine or tryptophan.

V	J	CDR3
TRBV29-1	TRBJ1-1	CSAWGQPNTEAFF
TRBV19	TRBJ2-2	CASTPGFQGRDTGELFF
TRBV2	TRBJ2-5	CATAYGETQYF
TRBV28	TRBJ1-5	CASSFRTGFAQPQHF
TRBV5-1	TRBJ2-3	CASSLAAGVGTDTQYF
TRBV27	TRBJ2-7	CASSWDKTYEQYF
TRBV2	TRBJ1-2	CASSDRGGGNYGYTF
TRBV5-1	TRBJ2-3	CASSPPGDTQYF
TRBV27	TRBJ2-7	CASSLGTGWTYEQYF
TRBV7-2	TRBJ1-5	CASSQEEGAVQPQHF
TRBV11-2	TRBJ2-5	CASSLHSLARTETQYF
TRBV28	TRBJ2-7	CASSSLYEQYF
TRBV4-2	TRBJ2-3	CASSPVGQGTSTDTQYF
TRBV5-1	TRBJ2-1	CASSLLGGAAYNEQFF
TRBV11-1	TRBJ1-2	CASSSPRTGEGYTF
TRBV10-3	TRBJ2-7	CAISERGATGGQYF
TRBV6-6	TRBJ1-1	CASNLDGENTEAFF
TRBV7-9	TRBJ1-1	CASSSGQGSTEAFF
TRBV4-2	TRBJ2-5	CASSQSAGEGQETQYF
TRBV6-1	TRBJ1-5	CASSASGGHAQPQHF
TRBV5-1	TRBJ2-1	CASRWTSGRASYNEQFF
TRBV27	NA	CASSLLAGDSVYEQYF
TRBV11-3	TRBJ1-1	CASSRAQGEAFF
TRBV5-1	TRBJ2-5	CASSLGGQGTDLHF
TRBV29-1	TRBJ2-3	CSVDGTSGTGGDTQYF
TRBV6-5	TRBJ2-7	CASSLVPGSYEQYF